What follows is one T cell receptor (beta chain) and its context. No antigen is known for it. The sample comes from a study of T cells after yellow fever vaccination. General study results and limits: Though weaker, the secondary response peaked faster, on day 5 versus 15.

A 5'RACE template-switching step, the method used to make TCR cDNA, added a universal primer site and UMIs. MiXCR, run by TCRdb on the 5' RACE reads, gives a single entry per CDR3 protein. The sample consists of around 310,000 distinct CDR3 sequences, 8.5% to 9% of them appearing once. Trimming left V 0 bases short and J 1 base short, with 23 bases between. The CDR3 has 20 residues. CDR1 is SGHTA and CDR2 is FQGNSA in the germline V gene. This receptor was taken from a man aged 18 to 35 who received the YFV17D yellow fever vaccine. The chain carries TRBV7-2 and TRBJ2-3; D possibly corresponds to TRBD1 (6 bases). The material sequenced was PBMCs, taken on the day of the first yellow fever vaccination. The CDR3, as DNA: TGTGCCAGCAGCTTAGCTTCAGGGGCGTTGCCCGGGTCCCGCACAGATACGCAGTATTTT. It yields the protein CASSLASGALPGSRTDTQYF. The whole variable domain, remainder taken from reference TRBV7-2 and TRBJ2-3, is GAGVSQSPSNKVTEKGKDVELRCDPISGHTALYWYRQSLGQGLEFLIYFQGNSAPDKSGLPSDRFSAERTGGSVSTLTIQRTQQEDSAVYLCASSLASGALPGSRTDTQYFGPGTRLTVL.